This T cell receptor beta chain was captured in a study of T cell responses to AZD1222 COVID-19 vaccine. In regard to this clone: The target antigen is unknown.

Clones were read by immunoSEQ multiplex PCR, and TCRdb kept only the in-frame ones, dropping some. The data contain roughly 140,000 clones, around 91% of them singletons. General study findings and limits: Targets within unmutated variant regions were reportedly found for nearly half of spike-specific TCRs. Donors were mostly white British, more females; clonal diversity possibly underestimated. Increased Spike-specific TCR breadth and depth were observed after two AZD1222 doses. The study sampled repertoires only after the peak T cell response.

The receptor was isolated from an adult in good health. Sequenced here: peripheral blood, sampled on day 0 of AZD1222 vaccination.

The CDR3 here is CASSPRNGGPPEAFF. The DNA for the CDR3 is TGTGCCAGCAGCCCCCGAAACGGGGGGCCCCCTGAAGCTTTCTTT. This chain uses TRBV28 with TRBJ1-1, with a weak D call TRBD1 (6 bases). In germline, CDR1 is MDHEN, CDR2 SYDVKM. This CDR3 is 15 amino acids long. Trimming took off 6 bases at V and 6 bases at J, with 20 bases between the two ends.